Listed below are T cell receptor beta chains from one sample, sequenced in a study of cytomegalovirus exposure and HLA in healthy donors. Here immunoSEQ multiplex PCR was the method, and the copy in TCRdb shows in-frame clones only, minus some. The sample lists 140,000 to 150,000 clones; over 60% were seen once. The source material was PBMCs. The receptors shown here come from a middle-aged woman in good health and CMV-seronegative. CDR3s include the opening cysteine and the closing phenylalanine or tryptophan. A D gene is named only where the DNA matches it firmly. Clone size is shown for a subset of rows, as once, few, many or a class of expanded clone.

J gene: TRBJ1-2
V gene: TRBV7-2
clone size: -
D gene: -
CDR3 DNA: TGTGCCAGCAGCTCCCAGATCTATGGCTACACCTTC
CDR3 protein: CASSSQIYGYTF

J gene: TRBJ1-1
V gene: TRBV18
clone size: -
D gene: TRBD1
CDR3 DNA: TGTGCCAGCTCAGTTTCCAGGGGGCTAATCACTGAAGCTTTCTTT
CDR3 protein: CASSVSRGLITEAFF

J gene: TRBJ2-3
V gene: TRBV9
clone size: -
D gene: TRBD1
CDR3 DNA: TGTGCCAGCAGCGTCGGACAGGGGCGCACAGATACGCAGTATTTT
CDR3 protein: CASSVGQGRTDTQYF

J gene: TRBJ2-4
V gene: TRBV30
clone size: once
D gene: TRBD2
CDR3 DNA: TGTGCCTGGATGAGGGGCCTCACTAGCGGGAGAGTGCTAGCCAAAAACATTCAGTACTTC
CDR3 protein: CAWMRGLTSGRVLAKNIQYF

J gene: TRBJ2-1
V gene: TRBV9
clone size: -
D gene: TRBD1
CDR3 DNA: TGTGCCAGCAGCGTGGCCTTGACAGGGAGTGCAGACAATGAGCAGTTCTTC
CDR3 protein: CASSVALTGSADNEQFF

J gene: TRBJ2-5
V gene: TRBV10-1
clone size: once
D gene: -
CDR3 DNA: TGCGCCAGCAGTTTGGACACTTCAGGGGAGACCCAGTACTTC
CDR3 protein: CASSLDTSGETQYF

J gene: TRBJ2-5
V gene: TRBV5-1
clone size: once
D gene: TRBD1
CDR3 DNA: TGCGCCAGCAGCTTCGGACAGGGGACGGAGACCCAGTACTTC
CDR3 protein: CASSFGQGTETQYF

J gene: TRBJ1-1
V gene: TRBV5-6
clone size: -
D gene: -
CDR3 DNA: TGTGCCAGCAGCTTTATAGGGCGGGAGTTTGAAGCTTTCTTT
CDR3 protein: CASSFIGREFEAFF

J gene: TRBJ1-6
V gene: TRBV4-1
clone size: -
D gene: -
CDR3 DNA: TGCGCCAGCAGCCAAGAAGCGGATTTTTATTCACCCCTCCACTTT
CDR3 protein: CASSQEADFYSPLHF

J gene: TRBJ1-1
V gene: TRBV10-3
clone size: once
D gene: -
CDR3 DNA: TGTGCCATCAGTGAGTCAAAAACTACTGAAGCTTTCTTT
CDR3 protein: CAISESKTTEAFF

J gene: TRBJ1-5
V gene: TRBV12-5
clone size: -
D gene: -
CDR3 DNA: TGTGCTAGTGGTGGTCAGGGCACCTATCAGCCCCAGCATTTT
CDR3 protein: CASGGQGTYQPQHF

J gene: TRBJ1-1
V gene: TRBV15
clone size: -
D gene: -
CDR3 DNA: TGTGCCACCAGCAGAGACAGAATGAACACTGAAGCTTTCTTT
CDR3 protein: CATSRDRMNTEAFF

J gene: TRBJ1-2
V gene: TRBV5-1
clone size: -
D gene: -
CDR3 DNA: TGCGCCAGCAGCTTGGTAACGGGTGATGGCTACACCTTC
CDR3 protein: CASSLVTGDGYTF

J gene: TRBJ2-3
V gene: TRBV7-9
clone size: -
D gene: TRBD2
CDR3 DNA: TGTTCCAGCAGCTCCTCCCGAACTAGCGGGGTTGCAGATACGCAGTATTTT
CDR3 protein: CSSSSSRTSGVADTQYF

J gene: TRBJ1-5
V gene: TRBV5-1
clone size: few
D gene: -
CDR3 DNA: TGCGCCAGCAGGCCAGGGGACAATCAGCCCCAGCATTTT
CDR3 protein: CASRPGDNQPQHF

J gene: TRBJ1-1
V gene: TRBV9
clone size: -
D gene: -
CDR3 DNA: TGTGCCAGCAGCGTAGAAAATCTCAGAGGGGCTTTCTTT
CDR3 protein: CASSVENLRGAFF